Measured by frequency, the clone carrying this T cell receptor (beta chain) is large. The CDR3 is 13 amino acids. Germline CDR1 SGHRS, CDR2 YFSETQ. Libraries of TCR beta chains were produced by 5' RACE (UMI-labeled). TCRdb processed the 5' RACE reads again and assigns one entry to each CDR3 protein, with no DNA. The specimen's table records around 4,600 distinct CDR3 sequences. This record comes from a study of human CD8 memory T cell subsets. This chain uses TRBV5-1 with TRBJ2-7. This receptor was identified in a human donor in good health. The sequenced material came from CD8+ T cells from PBMCs. The CDR3: CASSLAVYYEQYF.